The 25 T cell receptor beta chains below were found in one sample sequenced in a study of post-analysis software for immune sequencing data. Notes on the study in general: Relative to controls, patients had 4 or 5 TRBV segments at higher frequency, with TRBV5-6, TRBV5-1 and TRBV20-1 among these.

Their recognized antigens are unknown. Unique-molecular-identifier-tagged TCR beta cDNA libraries were used. MiXCR was run by TCRdb on the PCR reads, yielding one entry per CDR3 protein. The data contain roughly 620,000 distinct CDR3 sequences, 44% of them singletons. The sequenced sample was blood. The receptors come from a girl aged 10-17 years with multiple sclerosis.

This clonotype was seen a handful of times. The chain joins TRBV9 to TRBJ2-1; 9 positions match TRBD2. Germline V lookup: CDR1 SGDLS, CDR2 YYNGEE. This CDR3 has 20 residues. Trimming took 0 bases from V and 8 from J; bases not matched to a gene: 21. The CDR3 DNA reads as TGTGCCAGCAGCGTAGGAAGCGGGAGGCCCCTCCTCCTGGGAATGTATGAGCAGTTCTTC. Its translation: CASSVGSGRPLLLGMYEQFF.

This clonotype has just a few counts. The V call is TRBV7-6, the J call TRBJ2-5; 8 nucleotides line up with TRBD1. Germline V gene lookup returns CDR1 SGHVS and CDR2 FNYEAQ. The ends lost 2 bases at V and 2 bases at J; junction bases unmatched: 1. The CDR3 length is 14 residues. For the CDR3, the DNA is TGTGCCAGCAGCTTATGGACAGGGCAAGAGACCCAGTACTTC. Its translation: CASSLWTGQETQYF.

CDR3 in DNA: TGTGCCGCCGGACCCAGGGGTAGCGGGAGGGGAGCAGATACGCAGTATTTT. Its translation is CAAGPRGSGRGADTQYF. The V and J genes are TRBV10-3 and TRBJ2-3, with 11 positions matching TRBD2. The CDR3 extends over 17 amino acids. J gave up 4 bases and V 11 bases, and 17 bases lay outside the gene matches. Germline V lookup: CDR1 ENHRY, CDR2 SYGVKD.

This clonotype occurred a few times. This chain uses TRBV4-1 with TRBJ1-2; tentative D call: TRBD1 (5 bases). V was pared by 0 bases and J by 4 bases, with 15 bases between. This CDR3 spans 16 amino acids. The germline V gene has CDR1 MGHRA and CDR2 YSYEKL. CDR3 amino acids: CASSQDGASNPYGYTF. CDR3 nucleotide sequence: TGCGCCAGCAGCCAAGATGGGGCCAGCAATCCCTATGGCTACACCTTC.

This clonotype turned up a few times. This chain joins TRBV7-9 and TRBJ2-5; 13 positions agree with TRBD2. Germline CDR1 SEHNR, CDR2 FQNEAQ (reference sequence). V lost 6 bases to trimming and J lost 3 bases; unmatched junction nucleotides: 7. The CDR3 sequence is 16 residues long. CDR3 sequence: CASRPTSGRTEETQYF. CDR3 nucleotides: TGTGCCAGCAGACCGACTAGCGGGAGGACCGAAGAGACCCAGTACTTC.

This clonotype was observed a few times. The chain couples TRBV12-3 or TRBV12-4 to TRBJ2-1, with 10 bases matching TRBD2. The length of the CDR3 is 17 residues. V was clipped by 2 bases and J by 3 bases; unmatched bases: 7. The CDR3 is CASSLIIAGGFYNEQFF. In nucleotides, the CDR3 is TGTGCCAGCAGTTTAATCATAGCGGGGGGTTTCTACAATGAGCAGTTCTTC.

This clonotype showed up just a few times. The chain uses TRBV7-9 and TRBJ2-7; D possibly matches TRBD1 or TRBD2 (6 bases each). Trimming took 5 bases from V and 3 from J, leaving 17 bases between them. This CDR3 has 15 amino acids. CDR1 SEHNR and CDR2 FQNEAQ come from the germline V gene (reference sequence). CDR3 sequence reads: CASSLRGGSHYEQYF. The CDR3 DNA follows: TGTGCCAGCAGCCTTAGAGGGGGGTCCCACTACGAGCAGTACTTC.

This chain uses TRBV20-1 with TRBJ2-3, with 10 positions matching TRBD2. The CDR3 runs to 15 residues. The V and J ends lost 1 base and 2 bases, in that order; junction bases with no gene match: 3. Per germline, CDR1 DFQATT and CDR2 SNEGSKA (reference sequence). Here the CDR3 DNA reads TGCAGTGCTAGAGCACTAGCGGGGAACACAGATACGCAGTATTTT. Its protein product is CSARALAGNTDTQYF.

This chain uses TRBV20-1 with TRBJ1-2; no reliable D call. The V end lost 3 bases, the J end lost 2 bases, and 10 bases lay between the germline ends. Per germline, CDR1 DFQATT and CDR2 SNEGSKA (reference sequence). The CDR3 extends over 13 amino acids. The CDR3 loop is CSASTRPNYGYTF. The CDR3 coding sequence is TGCAGTGCTAGCACTCGGCCCAACTATGGCTACACCTTC.

V gene TRBV9 combines with J gene TRBJ2-7; 7 nucleotides agree with TRBD1. After removal of 0 bases from V and 2 bases from J, the junction contained 5 bases not matched to a gene. The germline V gene has CDR1 SGDLS and CDR2 YYNGEE. The length of the CDR3 is 15 residues. CDR3 DNA sequence: TGTGCCAGCAGCGTAGGAGGGGGACAGCCCTACGAGCAGTACTTC. This sequence encodes CASSVGGGQPYEQYF.

Only a few counts were recorded for this clonotype. V gene TRBV12-3 or TRBV12-4 combines with J gene TRBJ1-2; TRBD1 matches 8 bases. The V and J ends lost 4 bases and 8 bases, in that order; junction bases with no gene match: 9. The length of the CDR3 is 14 residues. CDR3 region: CASSWDRMAWGYTF. In DNA form, the CDR3 reads TGTGCCAGCAGTTGGGACAGGATGGCATGGGGCTACACCTTC.

This clonotype was seen more than once but under ten times. The chain's CDR3 is CASSAGGSNQPQHF. In DNA, the CDR3 is TGTGCCAGCAGTGCGGGGGGGAGCAATCAGCCCCAGCATTTT. The J gene is TRBJ1-5, the V gene TRBV7-9; weak D call: TRBD1 (5 bases). Trimming cost V 6 bases and J 1 base, with 10 bases left between them. CDR3 length: 14 residues. Germline lookup yields CDR1 SEHNR and CDR2 FQNEAQ (reference sequence). The variable domain in full, with the rest retrieved from reference TRBV7-9 and TRBJ1-5, is DTGVSQNPRHKITKRGQNVTFRCDPISEHNRLYWYRQTLGQGPEFLTYFQNEAQLEKSRLLSDRFSAERPKGSFSTLEIQRTEQGDSAMYLCASSAGGSNQPQHFGDGTRLSIL.

CDR3 sequence: CASSQTDSTEQFF. CDR3 bases: TGTGCCAGCAGCCAGACGGACAGCACTGAGCAGTTCTTC. The chain employs TRBV3-1 and TRBJ2-1; a possible D gene is TRBD1 (6 bases). The CDR3 runs to 13 residues. Germline-derived CDR1 and CDR2 are LGHDT and YNNKEL (reference sequence). With 3 bases removed from V and 9 bases from J, the gap between germline ends came to 12 bases.

This sequence joins TRBV12-3 or TRBV12-4 and TRBJ2-5; 9 bases align to TRBD1. The V and J ends lost 5 bases and 0 bases, in that order; junction bases with no gene match: 4. CDR3 length: 15 amino acids. CDR3 bases: TGTGCCAGCAGTACGGGACAGGGAAACCAAGAGACCCAGTACTTC. Its protein is CASSTGQGNQETQYF.

This chain uses TRBV10-3 with TRBJ1-1, with TRBD1 matching over 8 bases. Germline loops: CDR1 ENHRY, CDR2 SYGVKD. This CDR3 region has 15 residues. The J segment lost 1 base and the V segment lost 5 bases, leaving 6 bases of the junction unmatched. CDR3 DNA sequence: TGTGCCATCAGTAAGGGACAGGAGACGAACACTGAAGCTTTCTTT. It translates to CAISKGQETNTEAFF.

As concerns this clonotype: The junction does not match germline at one end; this may be a read error. V gene TRBV10-1 combines with J gene TRBJ2-7; D not resolved. The CDR3 loop spans 13 amino acids. Per the germline V gene, CDR1 is WNHNN and CDR2 is SYGVQD (reference sequence). The CDR3: CASSAGHENERYF. CDR3 nucleotide sequence: TGCGCCAGCAGTGCCGGGCATGAGAACGAGCGGTACTTC.

The V gene is TRBV6-6, the J gene TRBJ2-1, with TRBD2 matching 8 bases. Unmatched junction bases numbered 8, after V lost 6 bases and J lost 4 bases. From germline, CDR1 is MNHNY and CDR2 SVGAGI (reference sequence). The CDR3 runs to 15 residues. CDR3 sequence (DNA): TGTGCCAGCAGCAAACTAGCGGAGGGATACAATGAGCAGTTCTTC. Its translation is CASSKLAEGYNEQFF.

This clonotype was observed a handful of times. The chain employs TRBV12-3 or TRBV12-4 and TRBJ1-5; TRBD1 is a possible D gene (5 bases). V lost 2 bases and J lost 3, with 11 bases in between. The CDR3 loop spans 15 amino acids. The CDR3 DNA sequence: TGTGCCAGCAGTTTATCGGGGCACATCAATCAGCCCCAGCATTTT. It codes for CASSLSGHINQPQHF.

The J gene is TRBJ2-3, the V gene TRBV7-6; perhaps TRBD2 as D (6 bases). The CDR3 length is 15 residues. Germline CDR1 and CDR2: SGHVS and FNYEAQ. V was clipped by 5 bases and J by 1 base, with 13 bases between them. CDR3 DNA sequence: TGTGCCAGCAGCATGCTGGCTAGCGGCACAGATACGCAGTATTTT. Translating gives CASSMLASGTDTQYF.

This clonotype has just a few counts. The V call is TRBV12-3 or TRBV12-4, the J call TRBJ2-1, with a weak D call TRBD2 (7 bases). The CDR3 has 17 amino acids. V lost 4 bases and J lost 4, with 20 bases in between. The CDR3 protein is CASSSADGGRNYNEQFF. In DNA, the CDR3 is TGTGCCAGCAGTTCCGCGGACGGGGGGCGTAATTACAATGAGCAGTTCTTC.

The chain is built from TRBV9 and TRBJ1-6; tentative D call: TRBD1 (5 bases). Germline loops: CDR1 SGDLS, CDR2 YYNGEE. The V end lost 7 bases, the J end lost 5 bases, and 16 bases lay between the germline ends. The CDR3 contains 15 residues. CDR3 sequence reads: CASGDSGGNNSPLHF. In nucleotides, the CDR3 is TGTGCCAGCGGCGACAGTGGGGGTAATAATTCACCCCTCCACTTT.

This clonotype was counted between two and nine times. This sequence joins TRBV20-1 and TRBJ1-1; TRBD1 aligns across 7 bases. Germline-derived CDR1 and CDR2 are DFQATT and SNEGSKA (reference sequence). The CDR3 consists of 13 residues. The CDR3 DNA sequence: TGCAGCGCCCGGACAGGACTGAACACTGAAGCTTTCTTT. Encoded protein: CSARTGLNTEAFF.

V and J are TRBV4-1 and TRBJ2-5; D is unresolved. The CDR3 is 14 residues long. The V gene lost 1 base and the J gene lost 4 bases, with 10 bases spanning the gap. In germline, CDR1 is MGHRA, CDR2 YSYEKL. The CDR3 DNA sequence: TGCGCCAGCAGCCAAGTATATAAGGCAGAGACCCAGTACTTC. It yields the protein CASSQVYKAETQYF.

Only a few counts were recorded for this clonotype. This sequence joins TRBV20-1 and TRBJ1-2; D call uncertain. This CDR3 has 14 residues. V lost 5 bases and J 4 bases, leaving 17 bases between the germline ends. Germline CDR1 reads DFQATT; CDR2 reads SNEGSKA (reference sequence). CDR3 nucleotide sequence: TGCAGTGCTGCCAAGGCGGTCGATCCCTATGGCTACACCTTC. This encodes CSAAKAVDPYGYTF.

The chain has TRBV4-1 and TRBJ2-3, with 14 nucleotides matching TRBD2. Losses at the gene ends were 4 bases for V and 4 bases for J; bases not matched to a gene: 4. This CDR3 is built from 16 residues. CDR1 and CDR2 from the germline V gene are MGHRA and YSYEKL. Here the CDR3 DNA reads TGCGCCAGCAGCCGGGAGACTAGCGGGGGGGCAGATACGCAGTATTTT. It translates to CASSRETSGGADTQYF.